The clone carrying this T cell receptor beta chain has only a few counts. This specimen comes from a study of shared clonotypes between healthy human individuals. CD8 cells classed as naive were CD45RO-negative and positively selected for CCR7, excluding terminally differentiated effector memory CD45RA+ cells. Germline CDR1 and CDR2: SNHLY and FYNNEI. V was shortened by 8 bases and J by 6 bases, with 13 bases between the two germline ends. This CDR3 spans 12 amino acids. Method: immunoSEQ multiplex PCR; TCRdb's copy keeps in-frame clones and lacks some. This sample has roughly 2,000,000 clones; around 95% occur once, and the top ten carry roughly 1.7%.

The chain has TRBV2 and TRBJ1-1; D uncertain. The receptor was derived from a man between 18 and 35 years old in good health. Some clones in this sample may be carry-over from other donors' samples. The sequenced sample consisted of naive CD8+ T cells from PBMCs. The CDR3 here is CASGWAPAEAFF. CDR3 bases: TGTGCCAGCGGGTGGGCTCCAGCTGAAGCTTTCTTT.